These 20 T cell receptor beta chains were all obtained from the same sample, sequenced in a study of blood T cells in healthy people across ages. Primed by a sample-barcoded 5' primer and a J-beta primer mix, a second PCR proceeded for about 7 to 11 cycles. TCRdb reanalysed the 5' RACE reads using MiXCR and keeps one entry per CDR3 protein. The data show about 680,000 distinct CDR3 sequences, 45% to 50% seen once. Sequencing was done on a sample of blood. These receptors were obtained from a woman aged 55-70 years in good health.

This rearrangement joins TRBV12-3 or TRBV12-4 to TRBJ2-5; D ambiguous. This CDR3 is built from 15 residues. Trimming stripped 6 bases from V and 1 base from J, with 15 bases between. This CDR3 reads CASSHLNAGQETQYF. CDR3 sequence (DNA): TGTGCCAGCAGCCATCTCAACGCAGGCCAAGAGACCCAGTACTTC.

CDR3 nucleotide sequence: TGCGCCAGCAGCCAAGGGGATGGTCTAGCGGGAGGGATGGGTTTTTACAATGAGCAGTTCTTC. Protein: CASSQGDGLAGGMGFYNEQFF. The chain joins TRBV4-3 to TRBJ2-1; 12 bases are a match to TRBD2. Trimming removed 1 base from V and 4 bases from J; junction bases left unmatched: 17. The germline gives CDR1 LGHNA, CDR2 YSLEER. This CDR3 comprises 21 residues.

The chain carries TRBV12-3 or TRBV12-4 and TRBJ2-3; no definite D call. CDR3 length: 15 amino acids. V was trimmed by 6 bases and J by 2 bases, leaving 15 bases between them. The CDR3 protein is CASRRVLLPTDTQYF. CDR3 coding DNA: TGTGCCAGCAGACGGGTCCTTCTCCCCACAGATACGCAGTATTTT.

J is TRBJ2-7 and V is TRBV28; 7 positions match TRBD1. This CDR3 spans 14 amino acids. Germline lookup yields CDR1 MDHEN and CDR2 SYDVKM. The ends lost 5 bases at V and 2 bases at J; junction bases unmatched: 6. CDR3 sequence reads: CASSPQGVTYEQYF. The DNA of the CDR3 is TGTGCCAGCAGTCCCCAGGGGGTAACCTACGAGCAGTACTTC.

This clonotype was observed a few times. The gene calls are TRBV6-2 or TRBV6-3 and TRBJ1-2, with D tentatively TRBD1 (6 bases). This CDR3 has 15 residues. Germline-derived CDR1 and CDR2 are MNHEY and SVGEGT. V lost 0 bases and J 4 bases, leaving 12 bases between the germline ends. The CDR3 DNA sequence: TGTGCCAGCAGTTACTCCGGACAGAGGGGCTATGGCTACACCTTC. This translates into CASSYSGQRGYGYTF.

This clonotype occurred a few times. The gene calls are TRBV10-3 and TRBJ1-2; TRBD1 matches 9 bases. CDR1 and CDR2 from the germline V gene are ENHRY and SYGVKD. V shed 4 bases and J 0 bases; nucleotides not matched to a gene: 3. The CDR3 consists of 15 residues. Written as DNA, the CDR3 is TGTGCCATCAGTGTACGGACAGGGGCTAACTATGGCTACACCTTC. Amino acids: CAISVRTGANYGYTF.

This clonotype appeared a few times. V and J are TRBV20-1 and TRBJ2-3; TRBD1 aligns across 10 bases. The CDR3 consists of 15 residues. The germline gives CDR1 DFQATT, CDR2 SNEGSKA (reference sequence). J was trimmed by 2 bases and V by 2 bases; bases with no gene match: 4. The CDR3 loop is CSARRDRGTTDTQYF. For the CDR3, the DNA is TGCAGTGCTAGAAGGGACAGGGGCACCACAGATACGCAGTATTTT.

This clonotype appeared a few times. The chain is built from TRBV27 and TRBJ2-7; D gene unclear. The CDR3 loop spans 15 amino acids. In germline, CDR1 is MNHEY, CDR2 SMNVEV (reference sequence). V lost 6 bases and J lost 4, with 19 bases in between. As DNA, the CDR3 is TGTGCCAGCAGCCCAGCCCCCTCAGATTTTTACGAGCAGTACTTC. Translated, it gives CASSPAPSDFYEQYF.

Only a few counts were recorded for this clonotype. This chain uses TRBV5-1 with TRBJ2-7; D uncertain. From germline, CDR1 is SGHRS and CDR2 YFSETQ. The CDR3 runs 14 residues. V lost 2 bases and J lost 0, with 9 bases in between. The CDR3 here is CASSFDAVSYEQYF. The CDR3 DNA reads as TGCGCCAGCAGCTTCGATGCGGTCTCCTACGAGCAGTACTTC.

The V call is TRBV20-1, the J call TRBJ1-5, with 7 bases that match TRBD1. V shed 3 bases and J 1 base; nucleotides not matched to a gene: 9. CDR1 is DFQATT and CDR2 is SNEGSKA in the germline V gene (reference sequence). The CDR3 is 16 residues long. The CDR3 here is CSASSQGRMSNQPQHF. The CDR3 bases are TGCAGTGCTAGTTCACAGGGGAGGATGAGCAATCAGCCCCAGCATTTT.

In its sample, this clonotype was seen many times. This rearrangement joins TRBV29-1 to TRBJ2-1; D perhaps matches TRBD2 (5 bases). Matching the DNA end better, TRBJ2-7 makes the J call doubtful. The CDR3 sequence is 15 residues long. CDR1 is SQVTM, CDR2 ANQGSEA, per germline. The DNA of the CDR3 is TGCAGCGCCCCGCGGGTTGGAGACGTATACAATGAGCAGTACTTC. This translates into CSAPRVGDVYNEQYF.

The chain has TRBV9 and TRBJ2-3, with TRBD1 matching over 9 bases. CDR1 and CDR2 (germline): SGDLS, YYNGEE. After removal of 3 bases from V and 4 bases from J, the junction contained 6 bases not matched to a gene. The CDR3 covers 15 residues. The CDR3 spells CASSEGTGHADTQYF. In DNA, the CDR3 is TGTGCCAGCAGCGAAGGGACAGGGCATGCAGATACGCAGTATTTT. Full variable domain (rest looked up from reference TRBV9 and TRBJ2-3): DSGVTQTPKHLITATGQRVTLRCSPRSGDLSVYWYQQSLDQGLQFLIQYYNGEERAKGNILERFSAQQFPDLHSELNLSSLELGDSALYFCASSEGTGHADTQYFGPGTRLTVL.

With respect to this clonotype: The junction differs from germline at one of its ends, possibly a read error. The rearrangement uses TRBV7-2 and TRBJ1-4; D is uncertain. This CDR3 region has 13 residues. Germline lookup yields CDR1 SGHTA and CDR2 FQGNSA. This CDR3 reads CACSPSMGEKLFF. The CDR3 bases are TGTGCCTGCAGCCCCTCGATGGGTGAAAAACTGTTTTTT.

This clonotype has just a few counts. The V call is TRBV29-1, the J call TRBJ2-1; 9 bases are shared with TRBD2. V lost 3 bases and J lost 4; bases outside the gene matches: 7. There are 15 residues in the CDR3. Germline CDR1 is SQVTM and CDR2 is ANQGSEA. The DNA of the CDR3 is TGCAGCGTTGACCATTCTAGCGGGATATACAATGAGCAGTTCTTC. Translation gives CSVDHSSGIYNEQFF.

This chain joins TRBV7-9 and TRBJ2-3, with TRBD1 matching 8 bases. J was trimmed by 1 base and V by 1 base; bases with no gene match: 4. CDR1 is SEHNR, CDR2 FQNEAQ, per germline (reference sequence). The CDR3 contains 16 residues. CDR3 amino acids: CASSLVGQGRTDTQYF. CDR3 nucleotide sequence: TGTGCCAGCAGCTTAGTAGGACAGGGCCGCACAGATACGCAGTATTTT. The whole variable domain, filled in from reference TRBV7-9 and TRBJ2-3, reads DTGVSQNPRHKITKRGQNVTFRCDPISEHNRLYWYRQTLGQGPEFLTYFQNEAQLEKSRLLSDRFSAERPKGSFSTLEIQRTEQGDSAMYLCASSLVGQGRTDTQYFGPGTRLTVL.

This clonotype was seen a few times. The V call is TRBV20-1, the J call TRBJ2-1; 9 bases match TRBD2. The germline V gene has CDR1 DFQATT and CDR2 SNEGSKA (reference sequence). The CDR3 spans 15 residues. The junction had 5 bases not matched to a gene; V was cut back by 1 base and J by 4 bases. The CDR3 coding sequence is TGCAGTGCTAGAGGAACTAGCGGGTCGTACAATGAGCAGTTCTTC. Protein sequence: CSARGTSGSYNEQFF.

CDR3 coding DNA: TGTGCCAGCAGCTTAGGTGGGGGCTTTAACACTGAAGCTTTCTTT. Translating it yields CASSLGGGFNTEAFF. J is TRBJ1-1 and V is TRBV7-2; possibly TRBD1 for D (6 bases). The CDR3 has 15 residues. Germline V gene lookup returns CDR1 SGHTA and CDR2 FQGNSA. Trimming removed 1 base from V and 2 bases from J, with 11 bases in between.

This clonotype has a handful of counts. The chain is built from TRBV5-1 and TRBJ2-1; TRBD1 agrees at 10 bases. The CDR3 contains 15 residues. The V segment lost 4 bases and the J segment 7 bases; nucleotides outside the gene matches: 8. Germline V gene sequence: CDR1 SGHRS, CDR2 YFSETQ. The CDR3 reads CASSPFGQGENEQFF. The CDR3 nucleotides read TGCGCCAGCAGCCCCTTTGGACAGGGGGAGAATGAGCAGTTCTTC.

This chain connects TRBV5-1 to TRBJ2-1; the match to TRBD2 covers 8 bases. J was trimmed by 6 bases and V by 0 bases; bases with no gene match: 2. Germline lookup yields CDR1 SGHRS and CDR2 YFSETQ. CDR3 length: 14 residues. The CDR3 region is CASSLVGTSNEQFF. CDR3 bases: TGCGCCAGCAGCTTGGTTGGGACTAGCAATGAGCAGTTCTTC.

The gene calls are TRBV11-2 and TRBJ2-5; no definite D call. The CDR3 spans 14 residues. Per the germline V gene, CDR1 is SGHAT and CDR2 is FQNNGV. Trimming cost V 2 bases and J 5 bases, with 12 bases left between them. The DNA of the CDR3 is TGTGCCAGCAGCTTAATAGGGCAGAGGGAGACCCAGTACTTC. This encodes CASSLIGQRETQYF.